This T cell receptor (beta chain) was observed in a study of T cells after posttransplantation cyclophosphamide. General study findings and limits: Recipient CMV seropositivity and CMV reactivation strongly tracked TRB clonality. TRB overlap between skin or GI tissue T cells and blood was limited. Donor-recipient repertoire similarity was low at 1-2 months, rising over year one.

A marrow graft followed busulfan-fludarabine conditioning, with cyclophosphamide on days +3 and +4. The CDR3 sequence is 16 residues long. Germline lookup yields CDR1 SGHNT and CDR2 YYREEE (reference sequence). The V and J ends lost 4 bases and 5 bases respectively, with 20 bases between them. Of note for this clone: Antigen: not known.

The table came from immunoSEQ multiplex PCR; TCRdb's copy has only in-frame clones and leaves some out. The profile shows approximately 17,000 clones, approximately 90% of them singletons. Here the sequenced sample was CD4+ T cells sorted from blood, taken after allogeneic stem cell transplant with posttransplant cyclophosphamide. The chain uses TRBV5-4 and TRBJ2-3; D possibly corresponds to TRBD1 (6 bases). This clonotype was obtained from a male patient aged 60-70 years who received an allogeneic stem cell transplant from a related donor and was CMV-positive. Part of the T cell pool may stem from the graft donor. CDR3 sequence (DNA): TGTGCCAGCAGCAAAGGGGGAGCTGAGGGCCGAGATACGCAGTATTTT. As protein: CASSKGGAEGRDTQYF. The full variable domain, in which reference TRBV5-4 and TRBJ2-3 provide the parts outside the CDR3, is ETGVTQSPTHLIKTRGQQVTLRCSSQSGHNTVSWYQQALGQGPQFIFQYYREEENGRGNFPPRFSGLQFPNYSSELNVNALELDDSALYLCASSKGGAEGRDTQYFGPGTRLTVL.